This TCR beta chain was retrieved from a study of cytomegalovirus exposure and HLA in healthy donors. The study's findings and limits: As a later analysis showed, a missense DCLRE1C variant was linked to trimming of TCR beta V- and J-genes. The study listed approximately 170 cytomegalovirus-associated TCR beta chains.

PCR was performed using 60 Vbeta and 13 Jbeta primers. Methods used by the authors: In a later analysis, of approximately 81 million unique beta chains, around 9.9 million appeared in at least two donors. TCRdb's table, derived via immunoSEQ multiplex PCR, lists solely in-frame clones and lacks some. V, J and clone size reflect that table, while D and trimming were determined from the DNA. This sample has around 180,000 clones, with over 70% found just once. Turning to this clone: What it recognizes is unknown.

The CDR3 length is 20 residues. From germline, CDR1 is SSHAT and CDR2 FNYEAQ (reference sequence). V trimming: 1 base; J trimming: 1 base; junction bases outside the gene matches: 17. The sequencing input was PBMCs. V and J are TRBV7-7 and TRBJ1-1; 8 bases align to TRBD1. The TCR originated in a boy between 2 and 10 years old in good health and CMV-seronegative. CDR3 DNA sequence: TGTGCCAGCAGCTTAGGGACAGGGATTTCCAGGGAAGATGCGAACACTGAAGCTTTCTTT. Translation: CASSLGTGISREDANTEAFF.